This T cell receptor beta chain appears in the sequencing data of a study of CD8 T cells in Susac syndrome. In germline, CDR1 is LGHNA, CDR2 YNFKEQ. V was trimmed by 1 base and J by 0 bases, leaving 6 bases between them. The CDR3 runs 14 residues. cDNA came from around 0.5 to 1 ug RNA primed by random hexamers. Multiplex PCR with immunoSEQ amplified the TCR beta CDR3 across 54 Vbeta and 13 Jbeta. TCRdb re-derived calls from the immunoSEQ multiplex PCR reads in MiXCR, one entry per CDR3 protein. The data contain more than 150,000 distinct CDR3 sequences, almost 96% of them singletons. Sequencing of TCR beta covered CD8+ and CD4+ T cells obtained from blood. Findings and limits, study-wide: Individuals included in the TCR sequencing and HLA analysis were acknowledged by the study to be relatively few in number.

To note about this clonotype: Its antigen is currently unknown.

Material for sequencing was CD4+ T cells from PBMCs. This sequence originates from a human donor with Susac syndrome. This chain connects TRBV4-2 to TRBJ2-5; either TRBD1 or TRBD2 may fit D (5 bases each). The CDR3 DNA reads TGTGCCAGCAGCCAAGGGGACCACCAAGAGACCCAGTACTTC. It encodes CASSQGDHQETQYF.